Below, one TCR beta chain is given with its context. Its antigen is unidentified. This sample includes further DNA sequences coding for the same CDR3. 60 Vbeta and 13 Jbeta primers were used in PCR. Clones were read by immunoSEQ multiplex PCR, and TCRdb kept only the in-frame ones, dropping some. The table shows under 200,000 clones, with around 88% occurring only once. Donors likely had unrecorded immune exposures despite being nominally healthy when sampled. The record originates from a study of cytomegalovirus exposure and HLA in healthy donors. The study, taken as a whole, reports: Later analysis identified a missense DCLRE1C variant that was linked to TCR beta V- and J-gene trimming. Of the V segments, some could not be distinguished, including TRBV6-2 and TRBV6-3, and were excluded.

Per germline, CDR1 LNHDA and CDR2 SQIVND (reference sequence). The length of the CDR3 is 12 residues. Trimming pared 6 bases from V and 2 bases from J, leaving 7 bases between. The material sequenced was PBMCs. The chain carries TRBV19 and TRBJ2-5, with a possible D match to TRBD2 (5 bases). The source of this sequence is a woman aged 18-30 years in good health and CMV-seronegative. The CDR3 reads CASSPGQETQYF. The CDR3 nucleotides read TGTGCCAGTAGCCCGGGACAAGAGACCCAGTACTTC.